These 20 T cell receptor beta chains were sequenced from one sample in a study of monozygotic twins with cystic fibrosis. Here immunoSEQ multiplex PCR was the method, and the copy in TCRdb shows in-frame clones only, minus some. This sample has 34,000 or so clones, with under 95% found just once. Sequenced: blood. Receptors originate from a girl aged 2-10 years with cystic fibrosis.

This chain joins TRBV4-1 and TRBJ2-7; D is undetermined. The germline V gene encodes CDR1 MGHRA and CDR2 YSYEKL. V was trimmed by 2 bases and J by 3 bases, leaving 11 bases between them. The CDR3 extends over 14 amino acids. The CDR3 reads CASSQNYIGYEQYF. In nucleotides, the CDR3 is TGCGCCAGCAGCCAAAATTATATAGGCTACGAGCAGTACTTC.

The rearrangement joins TRBV27 to TRBJ2-7; TRBD1 matches at 7 bases. CDR1 and CDR2 from the germline V gene are MNHEY and SMNVEV (reference sequence). The V segment lost 6 bases and the J segment 3 bases; nucleotides outside the gene matches: 8. This CDR3 has 14 amino acids. CDR3 DNA sequence: TGTGCCAGCAGCCCTAACAGGGGAATCTACGAGCAGTACTTC. It yields the protein CASSPNRGIYEQYF.

This sequence joins TRBV6-6 and TRBJ2-7; 12 bases agree with TRBD2. The ends lost 3 bases at V and 5 bases at J; junction bases unmatched: 5. The CDR3 extends over 15 amino acids. The germline V gene encodes CDR1 MNHNY and CDR2 SVGAGI (reference sequence). The CDR3 nucleotides are TGTGCCAGCAGTTATGTGACTAGCGGGAGTAACGAGCAGTACTTC. It is translated as CASSYVTSGSNEQYF.

The chain couples TRBV19 to TRBJ1-5; 7 positions match TRBD1. CDR3 length equals 15 residues. V dropped 9 bases and J dropped 0; count of bases not matched to a gene: 8. CDR1 and CDR2 (germline): LNHDA, SQIVND (reference sequence). CDR3 nucleotides: TGTGCCAGCACAGAGACAGGGACTAGCAATCAGCCCCAGCATTTT. Translation: CASTETGTSNQPQHF.

The rearrangement joins TRBV7-9 to TRBJ1-2, with D perhaps TRBD1 (6 bases). V lost 4 bases and J 4 bases, leaving 10 bases between the germline ends. Germline V gene lookup returns CDR1 SEHNR and CDR2 FQNEAQ (reference sequence). The CDR3 has 13 amino acids. This chain's CDR3 is CASSYQGPYGYTF. Written as DNA, the CDR3 is TGTGCCAGCAGCTACCAGGGGCCCTATGGCTACACCTTC.

The genes are TRBV28 and TRBJ1-1; TRBD1 might be the D (6 bases). Germline V lookup: CDR1 MDHEN, CDR2 SYDVKM. This CDR3 has 13 amino acids. V lost 3 bases and J 10 bases, leaving 15 bases between the germline ends. CDR3 amino acids: CASSFRGRTGAFF. CDR3 in DNA: TGTGCCAGCAGTTTTAGGGGGAGGACGGGAGCTTTCTTT.

This rearrangement joins TRBV6-6 to TRBJ1-3; D is uncertain. Germline V gene sequence: CDR1 MNHNY, CDR2 SVGAGI (reference sequence). Trimming took off 4 bases at V and 0 bases at J, with 10 bases between the two ends. This CDR3 contains 15 residues. The CDR3, as DNA: TGTGCCAGCAGTTTTTGGACCACCTCTGGAAACACCATATATTTT. Its protein is CASSFWTTSGNTIYF.

CDR3 sequence: CASSLFAGGNQPQHF. CDR3 coding DNA: TGTGCCAGCAGCTTATTTGCAGGGGGCAATCAGCCCCAGCATTTT. The chain has TRBV7-8 and TRBJ1-5, with TRBD1 as a possible D gene (6 bases). The CDR3 sequence is 15 residues long. V lost 2 bases to trimming and J lost 2 bases, with 10 bases between them. Germline V lookup: CDR1 SGHVS, CDR2 FQNEAQ. Together with reference TRBV7-8 and TRBJ1-5, the CDR3 gives the full variable domain: GAGVSQSPRYKVAKRGQDVALRCDPISGHVSLFWYQQALGQGPEFLTYFQNEAQLDKSGLPSDRFFAERPEGSVSTLKIQRTQQEDSAVYLCASSLFAGGNQPQHFGDGTRLSIL.

This clone showed up just once. CDR3: CSVEDRPIYSYNEQFF. The CDR3 nucleotides read TGCAGCGTTGAAGATCGGCCCATATACTCCTACAATGAGCAGTTCTTC. This chain connects TRBV29-1 to TRBJ2-1; the D is unclear. Trimming shortened V by 0 bases and J by 0 bases, and 12 bases separated the two germline ends. The CDR3 is made up of 16 amino acids. Germline V gene sequence: CDR1 SQVTM, CDR2 ANQGSEA.

The chain recombines TRBV14 with TRBJ1-1, with unresolved D. Germline lookup yields CDR1 SGHDN and CDR2 FVKESK. The V end lost 3 bases, the J end lost 1 base, and 6 bases lay between the germline ends. CDR3 length equals 13 residues. CDR3 in amino acids: CASSHDWNTEAFF. The DNA for the CDR3 is TGTGCCAGCAGCCACGACTGGAACACTGAAGCTTTCTTT.

The chain carries TRBV7-3 and TRBJ1-1, with D uncertain. This CDR3 has 15 amino acids. The germline gives CDR1 SGHTA, CDR2 FQGTGA. Deletions cut 2 bases from V and 4 bases from J, with 14 bases between. CDR3 in amino acids: CASSLWVVGPTEAFF. The CDR3 bases are TGTGCCAGCAGCTTATGGGTCGTTGGGCCCACTGAAGCTTTCTTT.

The chain combines TRBV7-2 with TRBJ2-7; 7 bases line up with TRBD2. The CDR3 has 15 residues. In germline, CDR1 is SGHTA, CDR2 FQGNSA. The J segment lost 0 bases and the V segment lost 5 bases, leaving 7 bases of the junction unmatched. DNA of the CDR3: TGTGCCAGCAGCCCACAAGCGGGGCTCTCCTACGAGCAGTACTTC. It is translated as CASSPQAGLSYEQYF.

V is TRBV5-1 and J is TRBJ2-5; no definite D call. The CDR3 is 13 amino acids. In germline, CDR1 is SGHRS, CDR2 YFSETQ. V gave up 2 bases and J gave up 4 bases, with 9 bases separating them. CDR3 DNA: TGCGCCAGCAGCTTCCTGATCGGAGAGACCCAGTACTTC. It yields the protein CASSFLIGETQYF.

The V and J genes are TRBV6-5 and TRBJ1-5; D is unclear. In germline, CDR1 is MNHEY, CDR2 SVGAGI. Trimming removed 0 bases from V and 7 bases from J, with 7 bases in between. The CDR3 length is 13 residues. CDR3 in amino acids: CASSYSTGQPQHF. The CDR3 DNA reads TGTGCCAGCAGTTACTCGACCGGCCAGCCCCAGCATTTT.

CDR3 DNA sequence: TGTGCCTGGAGGACGGGGACAGGGGTTATCCAGGAGGACAATGAGCAGTTCTTC. This codes for CAWRTGTGVIQEDNEQFF. This chain uses TRBV30 with TRBJ2-1; 10 bases align to TRBD1. Per germline, CDR1 GTSNPN and CDR2 SVGIG (reference sequence). Losses at the gene ends were 3 bases for V and 5 bases for J; bases not matched to a gene: 16. CDR3 length equals 18 residues.

This chain uses TRBV5-6 with TRBJ2-1; D gene ambiguous. The V end lost 0 bases, the J end lost 10 bases, and 11 bases lay between the germline ends. CDR1 SGHDT and CDR2 YYEEEE come from the germline V gene. The CDR3 length is 13 residues. The CDR3 protein is CASSLGGYREQFF. The CDR3 bases are TGTGCCAGCAGCTTGGGGGGTTACAGAGAGCAGTTCTTC. The full variable domain, in which reference TRBV5-6 and TRBJ2-1 provide the parts outside the CDR3, is DAGVTQSPTHLIKTRGQQVTLRCSPKSGHDTVSWYQQALGQGPQFIFQYYEEEERQRGNFPDRFSGHQFPNYSSELNVNALLLGDSALYLCASSLGGYREQFFGPGTRLTVL.

The chain combines TRBV7-2 with TRBJ1-2; unclear D gene. Looked up from germline, CDR1 is SGHTA and CDR2 is FQGNSA. The length of the CDR3 is 13 residues. V lost 1 base, J lost 4 bases, and 7 bases lay in between. The CDR3 here is CASSLEAFYGYTF. The CDR3 DNA follows: TGTGCCAGCAGCTTAGAGGCGTTCTATGGCTACACCTTC.

V usage is TRBV19 and J usage is TRBJ2-3; no firm D call. The germline V gene has CDR1 LNHDA and CDR2 SQIVND (reference sequence). V was cut by 4 bases and J by 5 bases, with 4 bases left in between. The CDR3 runs 11 residues. The CDR3 DNA follows: TGTGCCAGTAGTACAGAAGATACGCAGTATTTT. Its protein product is CASSTEDTQYF.

The J gene is TRBJ1-5, the V gene TRBV10-3; D possibly corresponds to TRBD1 (6 bases). V lost 4 bases and J lost 5, with 12 bases in between. Germline V CDR1 and CDR2: ENHRY, SYGVKD. This CDR3 has 14 residues. CDR3 loop: CAISVRGEDQPQHF. CDR3 DNA sequence: TGTGCCATCAGTGTCAGGGGTGAAGATCAGCCCCAGCATTTT.

The V and J genes are TRBV10-3 and TRBJ1-1; D is possibly TRBD1 (5 bases). The V gene's germline CDR1 is ENHRY and CDR2 SYGVKD. V was cut by 6 bases and J by 5 bases, with 16 bases left in between. The length of the CDR3 is 14 residues. For the CDR3, the DNA is TGTGCCATCAGCCTCTCGACAGTAGAGACTGAAGCTTTCTTT. This sequence encodes CAISLSTVETEAFF.